The rows below give T cell receptor beta chains drawn from one sample of a study of shared clonotypes between healthy human individuals. Repertoires were generated with immunoSEQ multiplex PCR, while TCRdb's copy carries only in-frame clones and drops some. This table holds about 2.3 million clones, 85% to 95% found once. Sequencing used naive CD4+ T cells from PBMCs. The receptor set was obtained from a man between 18 and 29 years old in good health. Some clones in this sample may be carry-over from other donors' samples. CDR3s include the opening cysteine and the closing phenylalanine or tryptophan. The order of the fields is clone size, D gene, V gene, CDR3 length, J gene, CDR3 protein, CDR3 DNA. D genes are given only for firm matches. Part of the rows lack a size; the others show once, few, many or a class for expanded clones.

>-|-|TRBV5-8|15|TRBJ2-7
CASSPWGTEAGEQYF
TGTGCCAGCAGCCCCTGGGGGACCGAGGCGGGCGAGCAGTACTTC
>-|-|TRBV28|15|TRBJ2-2
CASSPQGQLTGELFF
TGTGCCAGCAGTCCCCAAGGACAACTCACCGGGGAGCTGTTTTTT
>-|-|TRBV18|15|TRBJ2-2
CASSPTTANTGELFF
TGTGCCAGCTCACCTACGACAGCGAACACCGGGGAGCTGTTTTTT
>-|TRBD1|TRBV2|16|TRBJ1-1
CASRREGQGSSRGAFF
TGTGCCAGCAGGAGAGAGGGACAGGGTTCGTCCCGAGGTGCTTTCTTT
>-|-|TRBV10-2|13|TRBJ1-1
CASSEGRNTEAFF
TGCGCCAGCAGTGAAGGTAGAAACACTGAAGCTTTCTTT
>-|-|TRBV7-2|13|TRBJ2-1
CASSTDRASEQFF
TGTGCCAGCAGCACGGACAGAGCGAGTGAGCAGTTCTTC
>few|-|TRBV7-3|16|TRBJ2-7
CASSLRPGLHTYEQYF
TGTGCCAGCAGCTTAAGGCCGGGACTCCATACCTACGAGCAGTACTTC
>-|-|TRBV28|16|TRBJ2-5
CASSLSRTSLGKTQYF
TGTGCCAGCAGTTTATCGAGGACAAGCCTCGGTAAGACCCAGTACTTC
>few|-|TRBV4-1|14|TRBJ1-2
CASSQSTQATGYTF
TGCGCCAGCAGCCAAAGTACCCAAGCGACTGGCTACACCTTC
>-|-|TRBV5-1|15|TRBJ2-1
CASREGGSSYNEQFF
TGCGCCAGCAGGGAGGGGGGGAGCTCCTACAATGAGCAGTTCTTC
>-|TRBD2|TRBV5-4|15|TRBJ2-5
CASSIGGLEVETQYF
TGTGCCAGCAGCATCGGTGGACTAGAAGTAGAGACCCAGTACTTC
>-|-|TRBV6-5|15|TRBJ2-7
CASSYSRGASYEQYF
TGTGCCAGCAGTTACTCGAGGGGGGCCAGCTACGAGCAGTACTTC
>-|TRBD2|TRBV2|17|TRBJ2-3
CASSGGSSVPSTDTQYF
TGTGCCTCCAGCGGGGGTAGTTCTGTACCTAGCACAGATACGCAGTATTTT
>-|TRBD1|TRBV11-2|15|TRBJ2-7
CASSFRTGQGYEQYF
TGTGCCAGCAGCTTTCGGACGGGACAGGGCTACGAGCAGTACTTC
>-|-|TRBV5-4|13|TRBJ2-3
CAVGVPPTDTQYF
TGTGCGGTCGGGGTCCCCCCCACAGATACGCAGTATTTT
>-|TRBD2|TRBV27|16|TRBJ2-3
CASSLTGGRETDTQYF
TGTGCCAGCAGCCTAACGGGGGGGCGGGAGACAGATACGCAGTATTTT